A single sample is the source of the 32 T cell receptor beta chains below, sequenced in a study of neoadjuvant anti-PD-1 for oral cavity cancer. The protocol was immunoSEQ multiplex PCR, while the TCRdb copy is restricted to in-frame clones and leaves out a portion. The table has 16,000 or so clones, about 61% seen once; the top ten hold around 3%. The sequenced sample was PBMCs, obtained before nivolumab (anti-PD-1) treatment. Receptor source: a person between 40 and 79 years old with oral cavity squamous cell carcinoma.

This clone was seen more than once but under ten times. V is TRBV5-1 and J is TRBJ2-3; no firm D call. This CDR3 contains 14 residues. Germline values: CDR1 SGHRS, CDR2 YFSETQ. Deletions cut 0 bases from V and 0 bases from J, with 5 bases between. The CDR3 here is CASSLVDSTDTQYF. The CDR3 DNA reads as TGCGCCAGCAGCTTGGTGGATAGCACAGATACGCAGTATTTT.

The chain employs TRBV6-1 and TRBJ1-2, with a tentative D call TRBD1 (6 bases). Trimming removed 5 bases at V and 5 bases at J, with 12 bases between. Germline V gives CDR1 MNHNS, CDR2 SASEGT. The CDR3 extends over 13 amino acids. CDR3 amino acids: CASSPGTTYGYTF. The CDR3 nucleotides are TGTGCCAGCAGTCCCGGGACAACTTATGGCTACACCTTC.

This clone was detected only a few times. The J gene is TRBJ1-1, the V gene TRBV28; the D is unclear. Trimming pared 8 bases from V and 0 bases from J, leaving 16 bases between. CDR3 size: 15 residues. Germline CDR1 and CDR2: MDHEN and SYDVKM. This chain's CDR3 is CASGPGLVVNTEAFF. CDR3 DNA sequence: TGTGCCAGCGGCCCGGGATTAGTGGTGAACACTGAAGCTTTCTTT.

This chain links TRBV6-5 with TRBJ1-2; 7 bases match TRBD1. CDR1 MNHEY and CDR2 SVGAGI come from the germline V gene. This CDR3 contains 14 residues. V was pared by 0 bases and J by 5 bases, with 3 bases of the junction left unmatched. The CDR3 coding sequence is TGTGCCAGCAGTTACTCTAGACAGGGTTATGGCTACACCTTC. Translating it yields CASSYSRQGYGYTF.

The rearrangement joins TRBV6-1 to TRBJ2-3, with 8 bases that match TRBD2. CDR3 length equals 17 residues. The trim removed 4 bases at V and 0 bases at J, leaving 9 bases unmatched. Germline V gives CDR1 MNHNS, CDR2 SASEGT. The CDR3 DNA is TGTGCCAGCAGTGGCTCGACTAGCGATTCTAGCACAGATACGCAGTATTTT. Translated, it gives CASSGSTSDSSTDTQYF.

The chain couples TRBV13 to TRBJ1-2; 9 nucleotides match TRBD1. The V segment lost 5 bases and the J segment 5 bases; nucleotides outside the gene matches: 6. Germline loops: CDR1 PRHDT, CDR2 FYEKMQ (reference sequence). CDR3 length: 14 amino acids. CDR3 in DNA: TGTGCCAGCAGCGTGGGACAGGGTTTATATGGCTACACCTTC. It specifies CASSVGQGLYGYTF.

The genes are TRBV6-5 and TRBJ2-2, with 7 nucleotides matching TRBD1. This CDR3 contains 14 residues. V shed 6 bases, J shed 6 bases, and the junction held 7 bases outside the gene matches. Germline CDR1 is MNHEY and CDR2 is SVGAGI. CDR3 protein: CASRRQGIPGELFF. DNA for the CDR3: TGTGCCAGCAGACGACAGGGAATTCCCGGGGAGCTGTTTTTT.

This clone was detected only once. This chain connects TRBV5-1 to TRBJ2-7; the match to TRBD1 covers 9 bases. The CDR3 extends over 14 amino acids. After removal of 7 bases from V and 5 bases from J, the junction contained 10 bases not matched to a gene. The germline gives CDR1 SGHRS, CDR2 YFSETQ. CDR3 bases: TGCGCCAGCGAACCCGGGGACAGGGCCAACGAGCAGTACTTC. Protein product: CASEPGDRANEQYF.

This clone was seen once. The chain has TRBV6-5 and TRBJ2-7, with D possibly called TRBD1 or TRBD2 (5 bases each). The V and J ends lost 7 bases and 2 bases respectively, with 15 bases between them. Germline-derived CDR1 and CDR2 are MNHEY and SVGAGI. This CDR3 comprises 14 residues. For the CDR3, the DNA is TGTGCCAGCATCGACTGGGGGTTGACCTACGAGCAGTACTTC. It is translated as CASIDWGLTYEQYF.

The V call is TRBV7-3, the J call TRBJ2-6, with 9 bases lining up with TRBD1. This CDR3 has 17 amino acids. The V segment lost 5 bases and the J segment 1 base; nucleotides outside the gene matches: 6. Germline V gene lookup returns CDR1 SGHTA and CDR2 FQGTGA. As DNA, the CDR3 is TGTGCCAGCAGCCTGGGACAGGGAGTATCTGGGGCCAACGTCCTGACTTTC. This codes for CASSLGQGVSGANVLTF.

This sequence joins TRBV10-3 and TRBJ2-1; 10 bases match TRBD2. The V gene end was trimmed by 4 bases and the J gene end by 6 bases; junction bases not matched to a gene: 9. Germline loops: CDR1 ENHRY, CDR2 SYGVKD. The CDR3 runs to 16 residues. Here the CDR3 DNA reads TGTGCCATCAGTGGGGGACTGTCTAGCGGGAGCAATGAGCAGTTCTTC. Translated: CAISGGLSSGSNEQFF.

V usage is TRBV6-6 and J usage is TRBJ1-5, with D possibly TRBD1 on 5 matching bases. Trimming pared 5 bases from V and 9 bases from J, leaving 23 bases between. Per germline, CDR1 MNHNY and CDR2 SVGAGI (reference sequence). The CDR3 extends over 16 amino acids. The CDR3 spells CASSIPGGRGSGPQHF. For the CDR3, the DNA is TGTGCCAGCAGTATCCCCGGGGGAAGGGGATCAGGGCCCCAGCATTTT.

The chain carries TRBV6-1 and TRBJ2-1; no definite D call. CDR3 length: 11 residues. Germline V gives CDR1 MNHNS, CDR2 SASEGT. V lost 4 bases and J lost 9, with 7 bases in between. The CDR3 DNA follows: TGTGCCAGCAGTGCAGCTTTTGAGCAGTTCTTC. Translation gives CASSAAFEQFF.

This clone was detected once. This rearrangement joins TRBV25-1 to TRBJ2-7; the D gene is possibly TRBD1 (5 bases). Germline-derived CDR1 and CDR2 are MGHDK and SYGVNS. Trimming left V 3 bases short and J 2 bases short, with 11 bases between. The CDR3 has 14 residues. The CDR3 DNA sequence: TGTGCCAGCAGTGACCAGCAAGGGGCCTACGAGCAGTACTTC. Its protein product is CASSDQQGAYEQYF.

This clone was seen more than once but under ten times. The rearrangement links TRBV7-9 to TRBJ2-7; the D is unclear. The CDR3 has 15 residues. Trimming pared 2 bases from V and 7 bases from J, leaving 18 bases between. CDR1 is SEHNR, CDR2 FQNEAQ, per germline (reference sequence). The CDR3 spells CASSLSSLSYSEQYF. Here the CDR3 DNA reads TGTGCCAGCAGCTTATCTTCACTTTCCTATAGTGAGCAGTACTTC. Filled out from reference TRBV7-9 and TRBJ2-7, the complete variable domain reads DTGVSQNPRHKITKRGQNVTFRCDPISEHNRLYWYRQTLGQGPEFLTYFQNEAQLEKSRLLSDRFSAERPKGSFSTLEIQRTEQGDSAMYLCASSLSSLSYSEQYFGPGTRLTVT.

The chain recombines TRBV10-3 with TRBJ2-3; 13 bases map to TRBD2. CDR3 size: 16 residues. V lost 2 bases, J lost 3 bases, and 2 bases stayed unmatched. Germline V lookup: CDR1 ENHRY, CDR2 SYGVKD. CDR3 bases: TGTGCCATCAGTGAGCCGGGACTAGCGGGGACAGATACGCAGTATTTT. The encoded protein is CAISEPGLAGTDTQYF.

The rearrangement joins TRBV2 to TRBJ2-7; 7 nucleotides agree with TRBD1. CDR1 and CDR2 (germline): SNHLY, FYNNEI. Trimming removed 5 bases from V and 3 bases from J; junction bases left unmatched: 1. This CDR3 has 12 residues. CDR3 sequence reads: CASSRQGYEQYF. For the CDR3, the DNA is TGTGCCAGCAGTCGACAGGGCTACGAGCAGTACTTC.

J is TRBJ2-2 and V is TRBV7-6; 10 bases align to TRBD2. V shed 4 bases, J shed 6 bases, and the junction held 5 bases outside the gene matches. This CDR3 contains 15 residues. CDR1 is SGHVS and CDR2 is FNYEAQ in the germline V gene. The CDR3 DNA reads TGTGCCAGCAGCTCACCGCTAGCGGGAGCCGGGGAGCTGTTTTTT. It translates to CASSSPLAGAGELFF.

This clone was seen a few times. The rearrangement joins TRBV20-1 to TRBJ2-5; tentatively, D is TRBD1 (6 bases). This CDR3 region has 11 residues. Germline V gene data show CDR1 as DFQATT and CDR2 as SNEGSKA (reference sequence). V was trimmed by 3 bases and J by 5 bases, leaving 7 bases between them. The CDR3 nucleotides read TGCAGTGCTAGTGACAGGGAGACCCAGTACTTC. This gives the protein CSASDRETQYF.

This clone has a handful of counts. The genes are TRBV7-9 and TRBJ1-1; D not certain. Germline CDR1 and CDR2: SEHNR and FQNEAQ (reference sequence). V lost 1 base and J lost 2, with 8 bases in between. This CDR3 region has 14 residues. The CDR3 coding sequence is TGTGCCAGCAGCTTAGTCCCGTCTAACACTGAAGCTTTCTTT. It encodes CASSLVPSNTEAFF.

V and J are TRBV5-1 and TRBJ2-7, with TRBD1 matching over 8 bases. Germline trimming cut 5 bases from V and 0 bases from J; bases unmatched to any gene: 4. The CDR3 covers 14 residues. Germline V gene lookup returns CDR1 SGHRS and CDR2 YFSETQ. CDR3 in amino acids: CASRAGQVSYEQYF. The CDR3 region has the DNA TGCGCCAGCAGGGCGGGACAGGTCTCCTACGAGCAGTACTTC. The variable domain in full, completed from reference TRBV5-1 and TRBJ2-7, reads KAGVTQTPRYLIKTRGQQVTLSCSPISGHRSVSWYQQTPGQGLQFLFEYFSETQRNKGNFPGRFSGRQFSNSRSEMNVSTLELGDSALYLCASRAGQVSYEQYFGPGTRLTVT.

This clone has just a few counts. The chain couples TRBV11-2 to TRBJ2-7, with 7 bases identical to TRBD1. CDR1 and CDR2 (germline): SGHAT, FQNNGV. The CDR3 runs 16 residues. V lost 1 base, J lost 6 bases, and 12 bases stayed unmatched. The CDR3 loop is CASSLGIARGGSEQYF. In nucleotides, the CDR3 is TGTGCCAGCAGCTTAGGGATTGCGCGAGGGGGCAGCGAGCAGTACTTC.

The chain uses TRBV5-1 and TRBJ2-7; TRBD2 aligns across 9 bases. This CDR3 has 14 residues. V was pared by 2 bases and J by 1 base, with 1 base of the junction left unmatched. The germline gives CDR1 SGHRS, CDR2 YFSETQ. The CDR3 sequence is CASSFSGGSYEQYF. The CDR3, as DNA: TGCGCCAGCAGCTTTAGCGGGGGATCCTACGAGCAGTACTTC.

The rearrangement joins TRBV2 to TRBJ2-1; 10 bases are a match to TRBD2. The junction had 10 bases not matched to a gene; V was cut back by 3 bases and J by 8 bases. Germline CDR1 SNHLY, CDR2 FYNNEI. This CDR3 comprises 16 residues. The CDR3 reads CASSETKAGGPDEQFF. The CDR3 coding sequence is TGTGCCAGCAGTGAGACTAAAGCGGGAGGGCCGGATGAGCAGTTCTTC.

This clone was observed a handful of times. The genes are TRBV10-2 and TRBJ2-7; 7 positions agree with TRBD2. J lost 4 bases, V lost 8 bases, and 2 bases had no gene match. CDR1 is WSHSY and CDR2 is SAAADI in the germline V gene. The CDR3 sequence is 11 residues long. The CDR3 here is CASGSGYEQYF. The CDR3 region has the DNA TGCGCCAGCGGTAGCGGGTACGAGCAGTACTTC.

The rearrangement links TRBV19 to TRBJ2-5, with 7 bases fitting TRBD2. This CDR3 spans 13 amino acids. Germline lookup yields CDR1 LNHDA and CDR2 SQIVND (reference sequence). Germline trimming cut 4 bases from V and 5 bases from J; bases unmatched to any gene: 4. CDR3 coding DNA: TGTGCCAGTAGTAGCGGGAGCTGGGAGACCCAGTACTTC. Amino acids: CASSSGSWETQYF.

The chain links TRBV13 to TRBJ2-1; no firm D call. Germline loops: CDR1 PRHDT, CDR2 FYEKMQ (reference sequence). This CDR3 region has 15 residues. V was shortened by 0 bases and J by 3 bases, with 9 bases between the two germline ends. As DNA, the CDR3 is TGTGCCAGCAGCTTAGGCCGCGTCATCTACAATGAGCAGTTCTTC. This sequence encodes CASSLGRVIYNEQFF.

The rearrangement joins TRBV2 to TRBJ1-4; 7 nucleotides align to TRBD1. V was clipped by 5 bases and J by 12 bases; unmatched bases: 9. The CDR3 consists of 13 residues. Germline V gene lookup returns CDR1 SNHLY and CDR2 FYNNEI. DNA for the CDR3: TGTGCCAGCAGTCTTCCGACAGGGTTGCAACTGTTTTTT. This sequence encodes CASSLPTGLQLFF.

This chain uses TRBV6-1 with TRBJ2-3; 8 bases match TRBD2. The germline V gene has CDR1 MNHNS and CDR2 SASEGT. The CDR3 sequence is 15 residues long. Trimming removed 4 bases from V and 4 bases from J; junction bases left unmatched: 7. The CDR3 region is CASSGEAGDPDTQYF. The CDR3 nucleotides are TGTGCCAGCAGTGGGGAAGCGGGAGACCCAGATACGCAGTATTTT.

The chain has TRBV5-4 and TRBJ2-5, with D perhaps given as TRBD1 or TRBD2 (6 bases each). Germline-derived CDR1 and CDR2 are SGHNT and YYREEE (reference sequence). Trimming stripped 2 bases from V and 4 bases from J, with 9 bases between. This CDR3 has 13 residues. CDR3 amino acids: CASSFEGGETQYF. The CDR3 DNA is TGTGCCAGCAGCTTTGAGGGGGGAGAGACCCAGTACTTC.

This sequence joins TRBV18 and TRBJ1-2; D might be TRBD1 (6 bases). This CDR3 contains 12 residues. V dropped 2 bases and J dropped 6 bases, with 7 bases sitting between them. CDR1 is KGHSH, CDR2 LQKENI, per germline. The CDR3 spells CASSPEGDGYTF. CDR3 sequence (DNA): TGTGCCAGCTCACCAGAGGGGGATGGCTACACCTTC.

The chain combines TRBV6-5 with TRBJ2-7; 14 bases align to TRBD2. The length of the CDR3 is 15 residues. The trim removed 6 bases at V and 2 bases at J, leaving 3 bases unmatched. Germline V gene lookup returns CDR1 MNHEY and CDR2 SVGAGI. The CDR3, as DNA: TGTGCCAGCAGGGCGGGACTAGCGGGGGCCTACGAGCAGTACTTC. It translates to CASRAGLAGAYEQYF.